This T cell receptor beta chain was recorded in a study of shared clonotypes between healthy human individuals. Adults of Caucasian background living in Nashville, Tennessee made up all donors. In the CD4+ fraction, cells were divided into CD45RA+ naive and CD45RA-negative memory subsets. General study points: Naive CD4 clonotypes were shared across a handful of donors at 4.5% to 6.5%.

The table lists this clone with a count of one. Its antigen remains unknown. Every subset had its genomic DNA shared out evenly among several immunoSEQ plates. The protocol was immunoSEQ multiplex PCR, while the TCRdb copy is restricted to in-frame clones and leaves out a portion. The repertoire holds about 670,000 clones, about 78% seen once, with approximately 1.8% in the top ten. The sequence derives from a woman aged 25 to 39 in good health. Source material: memory CD4+ T cells sorted from blood. Noted subset: CD45RA-negative fraction.

This CDR3 is CASSDLGTSGSNEQFF. Here the CDR3 DNA reads TGTGCCAGCAGTGATCTCGGGACTAGCGGGAGTAATGAGCAGTTCTTC. V and J are TRBV6-4 and TRBJ2-1, with TRBD2 identical over 14 bases. This CDR3 is 16 amino acids long. V shed 3 bases, J shed 7 bases, and the junction held 5 bases outside the gene matches. Germline V gene data show CDR1 as MRHNA and CDR2 as SNTAGT.